The sequence of this T cell receptor beta chain was determined in a study of blood T cells in healthy people across ages. General study points: A strong correlation was seen between TCR beta diversity and naive T cell percentage. Higher diversity and more naive CD4+ cells were features of long-lived donors, compared to aged donors. Expanded clonotype shifts may have been confounded, as the donors had an unknown CMV status.

Per the germline V gene, CDR1 is SGHDT and CDR2 is YYEEEE. The CDR3 has 14 amino acids. Trimming cost V 2 bases and J 7 bases; bases outside gene matches: 8. RNA extraction gave at least 5.5 micrograms of total RNA per sample. Points on this clonotype: What it binds is not known.

Using a J-beta primer mix together with a sample-barcoded 5' primer, a second PCR was run for roughly 6 to 12 cycles. TCRdb independently ran MiXCR on the 5' RACE reads; one entry per CDR3 protein. The data contain 1,800,000 or so distinct CDR3 sequences, around 42% of them singletons. This clonotype was obtained from a human donor in good health. The chain uses TRBV5-6 and TRBJ2-7; 8 positions match TRBD1. Input material: blood. The CDR3 reads CASSFTDRGGEQYF. The CDR3 DNA reads TGTGCCAGCAGCTTCACTGACAGGGGAGGTGAGCAGTACTTC.